This T cell receptor beta chain was obtained from a study of cytomegalovirus exposure and HLA in healthy donors. In regard to this clone: Its antigen remains unidentified.

CDR1 and CDR2 (germline): LNHNV, YYDKDF (reference sequence). This CDR3 has 14 amino acids. Trimming cost V 8 bases and J 5 bases; bases outside gene matches: 12. The PCR made use of 60 Vbeta and 13 Jbeta primers. Clones were read by immunoSEQ multiplex PCR, and TCRdb kept only the in-frame ones, dropping some. This table holds 90,000 to 120,000 clones, over 60% found once. Study-wide findings and caveats: The number of N-insertions in an Asian-associated ancestry cluster was reportedly below the roughly 670-donor mean in a later analysis.

Material: PBMCs. The rearrangement uses TRBV15 and TRBJ2-7; 7 nucleotides align to TRBD1. The TCR sequence derives from a woman aged 18 to 35 in good health and CMV-seropositive. CDR3 nucleotide sequence: TGTGCCACCGGAAAGGGAGACAGGGTCCACGAGCAGTACTTC. Translated, it gives CATGKGDRVHEQYF.